The entry below gives a single TCR beta chain sequence along with its context. Antigen unknown. TCRdb keeps only in-frame clones here, not all; method: immunoSEQ multiplex PCR. The data contain around 26,000 clones, over 65% of them singletons. The CDR3 extends over 15 amino acids. Germline V gene sequence: CDR1 SGHTS, CDR2 YDEGEE. V was pared by 4 bases and J by 0 bases, with 12 bases between. Before the COVID-19 pandemic, during about 2011-2018, CD4+ T cells were taken from unexposed donors. After nine to ten days of culture, CD4+ T cells were isolated. These data originate in a study of CD4 T cells in relation to SARS-CoV-2 and coronaviruses.

The V call is TRBV5-8, the J call TRBJ2-3, with a tentative D call TRBD2 (5 bases). The source of this sequence is a human donor in good health. The sample consisted of CD4+ T cells from PBMCs, cultured in vitro. CDR3 coding DNA: TGTGCCAGCAGCCCGAGGGAGCGGAGCACAGATACGCAGTATTTT. Its translation is CASSPRERSTDTQYF.